Following are 30 T cell receptor beta chains from one sample sequenced in a study of blood T cell repertoires in COVID-19 (dated by TCRdb to about 2020). Library creation used the immunoSEQ multiplex PCR assay. In its TCRdb copy, this immuneACCESS table keeps in-frame sequences only and misses some clones. Where compared with another copy, unresolved V genes explain less than half of these, and the others have no known cause. This sample gives about 380,000 clones in total; more than 70% of them show up just once. The top ten clones comprise more than 1% of the sample. The sample comprised peripheral blood. The source of these receptors is a man aged 40-55 years with acute or convalescent COVID-19.

With respect to this clone: One junction end does not reproduce the germline sequence, and a read error may be involved. This rearrangement joins TRBV5-6 to TRBJ2-7, with TRBD1 matching 9 bases. This CDR3 has 14 amino acids. CDR1 is SGHDT and CDR2 is YYEEEE in the germline V gene. DNA of the CDR3: TGTGCCAGCAGCTCCCCCGGGACAGGGTACGTGCAGTACTTC. Its translation: CASSSPGTGYVQYF.

The V call is TRBV9, the J call TRBJ1-5, with 7 positions matching TRBD1. Per the germline V gene, CDR1 is SGDLS and CDR2 is YYNGEE. V gave up 3 bases and J gave up 3 bases; unmatched junction bases: 6. The CDR3 sequence is 15 residues long. The CDR3 protein is CASSGDREVNQPQHF. The CDR3 DNA is TGTGCCAGCAGCGGTGACAGGGAAGTCAATCAGCCCCAGCATTTT.

This chain connects TRBV7-9 to TRBJ1-2; the D is unclear. The V end lost 5 bases, the J end lost 8 bases, and 15 bases lay between the germline ends. The V gene's germline CDR1 is SEHNR and CDR2 FQNEAQ (reference sequence). The CDR3 spans 13 residues. CDR3 sequence reads: CASSLGRAAGYTF. CDR3 nucleotides: TGTGCCAGCAGCCTAGGGAGGGCTGCGGGCTACACCTTC.

This clone was seen a few times. The chain uses TRBV19 and TRBJ2-7, with 11 bases that match TRBD1. Germline V gives CDR1 LNHDA, CDR2 SQIVND (reference sequence). The junction had 1 base not matched to a gene; V was cut back by 1 base and J by 5 bases. The CDR3 loop spans 14 amino acids. The CDR3, as DNA: TGTGCCAGTAGTATAGCGGGACAGGGGGACGAGCAGTACTTC. It translates to CASSIAGQGDEQYF.

The rearrangement joins TRBV9 to TRBJ1-6; 7 bases are a match to TRBD1. Trimming cost V 3 bases and J 6 bases; bases outside gene matches: 6. This CDR3 spans 15 amino acids. CDR1 is SGDLS and CDR2 is YYNGEE in the germline V gene. As DNA, the CDR3 is TGTGCCAGCAGCGCCCAGGGGGAAGGTAATTCACCCCTCCACTTT. It is translated as CASSAQGEGNSPLHF. Using reference TRBV9 and TRBJ1-6 for the parts outside the CDR3, the full variable domain is DSGVTQTPKHLITATGQRVTLRCSPRSGDLSVYWYQQSLDQGLQFLIQYYNGEERAKGNILERFSAQQFPDLHSELNLSSLELGDSALYFCASSAQGEGNSPLHFGNGTRLTVT.

The V and J genes are TRBV19 and TRBJ2-1; D is possibly TRBD1 (5 bases). CDR1 LNHDA and CDR2 SQIVND come from the germline V gene (reference sequence). The V gene lost 3 bases and the J gene lost 5 bases, with 11 bases spanning the gap. This CDR3 region has 14 residues. CDR3 nucleotides: TGTGCCAGTAGTATTCAGGACACTAACAATGAGCAGTTCTTC. The encoded protein is CASSIQDTNNEQFF.

V is TRBV6-6 and J is TRBJ2-1; 7 bases match TRBD2. CDR3 length: 19 residues. Germline CDR1 is MNHNY and CDR2 is SVGAGI (reference sequence). Trimming took 5 bases from V and 4 from J; bases not matched to a gene: 20. This chain's CDR3 is CASSPRDYGPKGIYNEQFF. CDR3 bases: TGTGCCAGCAGTCCTCGGGACTATGGTCCCAAGGGAATTTACAATGAGCAGTTCTTC.

This clone was seen a handful of times. The CDR3 reads CASSLVGTDTQYF. CDR3 coding DNA: TGTGCCAGCAGTTTGGTAGGCACAGATACGCAGTATTTT. This sequence joins TRBV12-3 or TRBV12-4 and TRBJ2-3; no reliable D call. Trimming removed 3 bases at V and 1 base at J, with 5 bases between. The CDR3 loop spans 13 amino acids.

CDR3 bases: TGTGCCTGGAGTGGGCGGACAGTAGGAGAGACCCAGTACTTC. It translates to CAWSGRTVGETQYF. V usage is TRBV30 and J usage is TRBJ2-5; the D gene is possibly TRBD1 (6 bases). Germline assignment: CDR1 GTSNPN and CDR2 SVGIG (reference sequence). V lost 1 base, J lost 4 bases, and 13 bases lay in between. The CDR3 has 14 residues.

This chain links TRBV7-2 with TRBJ2-3; a possible D gene is TRBD2 (5 bases). V was clipped by 0 bases and J by 4 bases, with 14 bases between them. From germline, CDR1 is SGHTA and CDR2 FQGNSA. The CDR3 sequence is 16 residues long. This CDR3 reads CASSLAREGIADTQYF. The CDR3 coding sequence is TGTGCCAGCAGCTTAGCGCGAGAGGGCATCGCAGATACGCAGTATTTT.

The chain carries TRBV19 and TRBJ1-1; the match to TRBD1 covers 7 bases. This CDR3 is built from 12 residues. V was pared by 7 bases and J by 4 bases, with 3 bases of the junction left unmatched. CDR1 and CDR2 (germline): LNHDA, SQIVND (reference sequence). CDR3 sequence: CASTTGATEAFF. CDR3 bases: TGTGCCAGTACCACAGGGGCCACTGAAGCTTTCTTT.

The chain is built from TRBV2 and TRBJ1-1; TRBD1 matches 7 bases. CDR3 length equals 12 residues. The V segment lost 5 bases and the J segment 7 bases; nucleotides outside the gene matches: 4. Germline lookup yields CDR1 SNHLY and CDR2 FYNNEI. CDR3 sequence reads: CASSRQGDEAFF. As DNA, the CDR3 is TGTGCCAGCAGTCGACAGGGAGATGAAGCTTTCTTT.

The V and J genes are TRBV10-3 and TRBJ1-1; TRBD1 agrees at 9 bases. The CDR3 runs to 11 residues. Germline V gene sequence: CDR1 ENHRY, CDR2 SYGVKD. V was pared by 6 bases and J by 7 bases, with 0 bases of the junction left unmatched. The CDR3 here is CAIRTGGEAFF. In nucleotides, the CDR3 is TGTGCCATCAGGACAGGGGGTGAAGCTTTCTTT.

The chain carries TRBV6-4 and TRBJ2-1; 9 bases match TRBD2. The CDR3 contains 14 residues. V gave up 3 bases and J gave up 6 bases; unmatched junction bases: 3. Germline CDR1 MRHNA, CDR2 SNTAGT. The CDR3 spells CASSEAGGVNEQFF. As DNA, the CDR3 is TGTGCCAGCAGTGAGGCGGGAGGGGTCAATGAGCAGTTCTTC.

The chain links TRBV9 to TRBJ2-5; TRBD2 matches at 12 bases. V was pared by 5 bases and J by 5 bases, with 7 bases of the junction left unmatched. Germline CDR1 and CDR2: SGDLS and YYNGEE. The length of the CDR3 is 15 residues. CDR3 nucleotides: TGTGCCAGCAGTCCAACTAGCGGGAGGTGGGAGACCCAGTACTTC. It codes for CASSPTSGRWETQYF.

The chain recombines TRBV5-5 with TRBJ1-6; D might be TRBD1 (5 bases). Germline CDR1 is SGHKS and CDR2 is YYEKEE (reference sequence). CDR3 length: 14 amino acids. V lost 2 bases and J 14 bases, leaving 17 bases between the germline ends. The CDR3 spells CASSFLQGPASLHF. The CDR3 DNA reads TGTGCCAGCAGCTTTTTGCAGGGCCCGGCCTCCCTCCACTTT. The full variable domain, its missing parts supplied by reference TRBV5-5 and TRBJ1-6, is DAGVTQSPTHLIKTRGQQVTLRCSPISGHKSVSWYQQVLGQGPQFIFQYYEKEERGRGNFPDRFSARQFPNYSSELNVNALLLGDSALYLCASSFLQGPASLHFGNGTRLTVT.

Only a few counts were recorded for this clone. The genes are TRBV5-1 and TRBJ1-5, with D unclear. Trimming shortened V by 4 bases and J by 3 bases, and 17 bases separated the two germline ends. CDR1 is SGHRS, CDR2 YFSETQ, per germline. The CDR3 sequence is 16 residues long. The CDR3, as DNA: TGCGCCAGCAGCCCGGGGTCAAACAGCCTCAATCAGCCCCAGCATTTT. Amino acid sequence: CASSPGSNSLNQPQHF.

V and J are TRBV5-4 and TRBJ1-1, with 8 bases matching TRBD1. This CDR3 has 16 amino acids. Per the germline V gene, CDR1 is SGHNT and CDR2 is YYREEE (reference sequence). V was clipped by 3 bases and J by 1 base; unmatched bases: 8. CDR3 coding DNA: TGTGCCAGCAGCTCCAGGACAGGGCCGGGGAACACTGAAGCTTTCTTT. Protein: CASSSRTGPGNTEAFF.

This chain uses TRBV10-3 with TRBJ1-3; TRBD1 is a possible D gene (5 bases). Germline V gene data show CDR1 as ENHRY and CDR2 as SYGVKD. The CDR3 spans 15 residues. Trimming pared 4 bases from V and 2 bases from J, leaving 12 bases between. The CDR3: CAISAGTPAGNTIYF. For the CDR3, the DNA is TGTGCCATCAGTGCCGGGACTCCAGCTGGAAACACCATATATTTT.

The CDR3 here is CASSLALAGGKQFF. CDR3 DNA: TGTGCCAGCAGCTTAGCTCTAGCGGGGGGTAAGCAGTTCTTC. This rearrangement joins TRBV7-2 to TRBJ2-1; TRBD2 agrees at 11 bases. This CDR3 spans 14 amino acids. From germline, CDR1 is SGHTA and CDR2 FQGNSA. V lost 0 bases and J lost 11; bases outside the gene matches: 3.

The chain joins TRBV11-2 to TRBJ2-1; 7 bases match TRBD2. The CDR3 is 16 amino acids. Germline CDR1 and CDR2: SGHAT and FQNNGV. V shed 0 bases, J shed 4 bases, and the junction held 6 bases outside the gene matches. The CDR3 region is CASSLEGGGLYNEQFF. CDR3 DNA: TGTGCCAGCAGCTTAGAAGGCGGGGGATTATACAATGAGCAGTTCTTC.

This chain uses TRBV6-5 with TRBJ2-7, with 7 nucleotides matching TRBD2. Germline loops: CDR1 MNHEY, CDR2 SVGAGI. Trimming cost V 5 bases and J 4 bases; bases outside gene matches: 11. This CDR3 spans 15 amino acids. The CDR3 sequence is CASSTAAGVVYEQYF. The CDR3 DNA reads TGTGCCAGCAGTACCGCGGCGGGAGTTGTATACGAGCAGTACTTC.

This chain joins TRBV2 and TRBJ1-2; TRBD1 is a possible D gene (5 bases). Germline V CDR1 and CDR2: SNHLY, FYNNEI. CDR3 length: 13 amino acids. Trimming left V 6 bases short and J 3 bases short, with 11 bases between. This CDR3 reads CASSSGGDYGYTF. CDR3 in DNA: TGTGCCAGCAGCTCCGGGGGTGACTATGGCTACACCTTC.

The chain links TRBV27 to TRBJ1-1; maybe TRBD1 (5 bases). This CDR3 has 16 residues. Trimming removed 2 bases at V and 5 bases at J, with 18 bases between. Germline lookup yields CDR1 MNHEY and CDR2 SMNVEV (reference sequence). Here the CDR3 reads CASSLRAGRLGTEAFF. CDR3 nucleotides: TGTGCCAGCAGTTTACGGGCAGGGAGGCTGGGTACTGAAGCTTTCTTT.

V is TRBV5-6 and J is TRBJ1-1; 8 bases map to TRBD1. Germline values: CDR1 SGHDT, CDR2 YYEEEE. Trimming removed 3 bases from V and 2 bases from J; junction bases left unmatched: 6. The CDR3 runs to 15 residues. The CDR3 DNA sequence: TGTGCCAGCAGCTGGTCCGGACAGGGTAACACTGAAGCTTTCTTT. Translating gives CASSWSGQGNTEAFF.

This clone was detected only once. The chain recombines TRBV7-3 with TRBJ2-7, with D possibly TRBD1 on 5 matching bases. The length of the CDR3 is 15 residues. The ends were cut back, 2 bases at V and 5 bases at J, with 16 bases in the middle. CDR1 SGHTA and CDR2 FQGTGA come from the germline V gene. DNA of the CDR3: TGTGCCAGCAGCTTATCCGCAGGGTCTCTGCACGAGCAGTACTTC. This encodes CASSLSAGSLHEQYF.

This clone was counted once. Its ends do not fully match the called genes, so a read error is possible. The CDR3 nucleotides read TGTGCTAGCAGCCTCGGGACAGGGGCTGGAAACACCATATATTTT. Translation gives CASSLGTGAGNTIYF. This sequence joins TRBV7-7 and TRBJ1-3; 10 bases map to TRBD1. The V gene's germline CDR1 is SSHAT and CDR2 FNYEAQ (reference sequence). The CDR3 is 15 amino acids.

This clone was counted a single time. The rearrangement uses TRBV11-2 and TRBJ2-7; no definite D call. Germline CDR1 is SGHAT and CDR2 is FQNNGV. This CDR3 comprises 15 residues. V was clipped by 3 bases and J by 0 bases, with 12 bases between them. The CDR3: CASSFTIANSYEQYF. CDR3 DNA sequence: TGTGCCAGCAGCTTCACCATAGCTAACTCCTACGAGCAGTACTTC.

V and J are TRBV6-6 and TRBJ1-2, with 7 bases that match TRBD1. CDR1 is MNHNY, CDR2 SVGAGI, per germline (reference sequence). The CDR3 sequence is 15 residues long. V shed 5 bases and J 4 bases; nucleotides not matched to a gene: 10. The DNA of the CDR3 is TGTGCCAGCAGTGACCGGGACAGAATTAGCTATGGCTACACCTTC. It specifies CASSDRDRISYGYTF.

This chain links TRBV5-1 with TRBJ1-2, with D possibly TRBD1 on 5 matching bases. This CDR3 is built from 13 residues. Germline V gives CDR1 SGHRS, CDR2 YFSETQ. Trimming left V 4 bases short and J 9 bases short, with 16 bases between. The CDR3 reads CASSPGGAQRYTF. CDR3 DNA: TGCGCCAGCAGCCCCGGCGGGGCCCAGCGCTACACCTTC.